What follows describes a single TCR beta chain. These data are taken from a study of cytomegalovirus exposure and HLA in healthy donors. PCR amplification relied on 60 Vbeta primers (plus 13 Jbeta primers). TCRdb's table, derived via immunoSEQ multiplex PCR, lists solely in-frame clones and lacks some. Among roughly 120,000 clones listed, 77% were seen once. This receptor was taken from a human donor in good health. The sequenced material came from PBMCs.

The CDR3 sequence: CARETSGSREQYF. The CDR3 DNA follows: TGTGCCAGGGAGACTAGCGGGAGCCGGGAGCAGTACTTC. This chain links TRBV2 with TRBJ2-7; the match to TRBD2 covers 12 bases. Losses at the gene ends were 9 bases for V and 7 bases for J; bases not matched to a gene: 7. The germline V gene has CDR1 SNHLY and CDR2 FYNNEI. The CDR3 is 13 residues long.